The 30 T cell receptor beta chains below come from one sample, sequenced in a study of CD8 T cells in Susac syndrome. A quantity of about 0.5 to 1 ug RNA underwent reverse transcription using random hexamers. TCRdb re-derived calls from the immunoSEQ multiplex PCR reads in MiXCR, one entry per CDR3 protein. The table lists about 290,000 distinct CDR3 sequences, approximately 85% of them singletons. Sequencing input: CD8+ T cells from PBMCs. The origin of the receptors is a human donor with multiple sclerosis.

This chain links TRBV3-1 with TRBJ2-3, with 12 positions matching TRBD2. This CDR3 is 18 amino acids long. V shed 4 bases, J shed 3 bases, and the junction held 11 bases outside the gene matches. CDR1 LGHDT and CDR2 YNNKEL come from the germline V gene (reference sequence). In nucleotides, the CDR3 is TGTGCCAGCAGCCCTGCTAGCGGGAGGGCCGGGCTGACAGATACGCAGTATTTT. Its translation is CASSPASGRAGLTDTQYF.

This clonotype was picked up a small number of times. The chain employs TRBV6-1 and TRBJ2-2, with D tentatively TRBD1 (5 bases). Germline-derived CDR1 and CDR2 are MNHNS and SASEGT. The CDR3 contains 14 residues. The ends were cut back, 6 bases at V and 6 bases at J, with 14 bases in the middle. The CDR3 coding sequence is TGTGCCAGCAGCCATTCCCCAGGGTCCGGGGAGCTGTTTTTT. It is translated as CASSHSPGSGELFF.

The chain links TRBV7-9 to TRBJ2-3; D might be TRBD2 (6 bases). This CDR3 is 16 amino acids long. The germline V gene encodes CDR1 SEHNR and CDR2 FQNEAQ (reference sequence). Trimming cost V 11 bases and J 2 bases, with 23 bases left between them. CDR3: CAAGLAEGTPTDTQYF. CDR3 coding DNA: TGTGCCGCGGGATTAGCGGAGGGTACCCCCACAGATACGCAGTATTTT.

The V and J genes are TRBV3-1 and TRBJ2-1; 7 nucleotides line up with TRBD2. Germline assignment: CDR1 LGHDT and CDR2 YNNKEL (reference sequence). V dropped 0 bases and J dropped 4; count of bases not matched to a gene: 15. This CDR3 contains 19 residues. The CDR3 region is CASSQDRSQREPSYNEQFF. As DNA, the CDR3 is TGTGCCAGCAGCCAAGATAGATCCCAGCGGGAACCTTCGTACAATGAGCAGTTCTTC.

Here the CDR3 DNA reads TGTGCCAGCAGCAACGATGATCAGCCCCAGCATTTT. Protein product: CASSNDDQPQHF. The chain couples TRBV7-9 to TRBJ1-5; D ambiguous. Germline assignment: CDR1 SEHNR and CDR2 FQNEAQ (reference sequence). The CDR3 loop spans 12 amino acids. Trimming shortened V by 5 bases and J by 5 bases, and 7 bases separated the two germline ends.

V usage is TRBV15 and J usage is TRBJ2-7, with 7 nucleotides matching TRBD1. V lost 3 bases, J lost 3 bases, and 8 bases stayed unmatched. CDR1 and CDR2 (germline): LNHNV, YYDKDF (reference sequence). The CDR3 is 15 amino acids. The CDR3 loop reads CATSSVTGRNYEQYF. The CDR3 nucleotides are TGTGCCACCAGCAGCGTGACAGGGCGCAACTACGAGCAGTACTTC.

This rearrangement joins TRBV24-1 to TRBJ2-1; D possibly matches TRBD1 or TRBD2 (5 bases each). Trimming took 4 bases from V and 1 from J, leaving 19 bases between them. The CDR3 has 18 residues. Germline V gene sequence: CDR1 KGHDR, CDR2 SFDVKD. CDR3 sequence (DNA): TGTGCCACCAGTGACCGGGACCTAACCCGTGGGTCCTACAATGAGCAGTTCTTC. Residues: CATSDRDLTRGSYNEQFF.

This chain joins TRBV20-1 and TRBJ2-1, with 13 nucleotides matching TRBD2. Germline loops: CDR1 DFQATT, CDR2 SNEGSKA (reference sequence). V lost 5 bases and J lost 6; bases outside the gene matches: 1. This CDR3 is 13 amino acids long. This chain's CDR3 is CSARTSGSNEQFF. In DNA form, the CDR3 reads TGCAGTGCTCGGACTAGCGGGAGCAATGAGCAGTTCTTC.

The chain uses TRBV6-5 and TRBJ2-3; 9 positions match TRBD2. The length of the CDR3 is 15 residues. V lost 2 bases to trimming and J lost 2 bases; unmatched junction nucleotides: 2. Germline V gives CDR1 MNHEY, CDR2 SVGAGI. This CDR3 is CASSYLAGYTDTQYF. The CDR3 nucleotides are TGTGCCAGCAGTTACCTAGCGGGATACACAGATACGCAGTATTTT.

The V and J genes are TRBV7-3 and TRBJ1-5; 11 bases are a match to TRBD1. Trimming took 5 bases from V and 4 from J; bases not matched to a gene: 4. The CDR3 spans 15 residues. Germline V gene lookup returns CDR1 SGHTA and CDR2 FQGTGA. CDR3: CASSPGQGENQPQHF. The CDR3 DNA follows: TGTGCCAGCAGCCCGGGACAGGGGGAAAATCAGCCCCAGCATTTT. The variable domain in full, with the rest retrieved from reference TRBV7-3 and TRBJ1-5, is GAGVSQTPSNKVTEKGKYVELRCDPISGHTALYWYRQSLGQGPEFLIYFQGTGAADDSGLPNDRFFAVRPEGSVSTLKIQRTERGDSAVYLCASSPGQGENQPQHFGDGTRLSIL.

The rearrangement uses TRBV12-3 or TRBV12-4 and TRBJ2-1; a possible D gene is TRBD2 (6 bases). V was shortened by 5 bases and J by 7 bases, with 18 bases between the two germline ends. This CDR3 contains 15 residues. CDR3 protein: CASSDPGLSSNEQFF. DNA for the CDR3: TGTGCCAGCAGTGATCCGGGACTGTCATCAAATGAGCAGTTCTTC.

The chain links TRBV20-1 to TRBJ2-2; TRBD2 agrees at 10 bases. CDR1 DFQATT and CDR2 SNEGSKA come from the germline V gene (reference sequence). The CDR3 is made up of 18 amino acids. V lost 5 bases, J lost 5 bases, and 17 bases stayed unmatched. The CDR3: CSAQRALAGASLTGELFF. Written as DNA, the CDR3 is TGCAGTGCTCAGAGGGCCCTAGCGGGAGCCTCGTTGACCGGGGAGCTGTTTTTT.

This clonotype was counted between two and nine times. The rearrangement uses TRBV7-8 and TRBJ2-3; D call uncertain. Trimming stripped 6 bases from V and 6 bases from J, with 13 bases between. The CDR3 contains 13 residues. Germline loops: CDR1 SGHVS, CDR2 FQNEAQ. The CDR3 region is CASRPPEVDTQYF. The CDR3 nucleotides are TGTGCCAGCAGACCCCCGGAAGTGGATACGCAGTATTTT. Using reference TRBV7-8 and TRBJ2-3 for the parts outside the CDR3, the full variable domain is GAGVSQSPRYKVAKRGQDVALRCDPISGHVSLFWYQQALGQGPEFLTYFQNEAQLDKSGLPSDRFFAERPEGSVSTLKIQRTQQEDSAVYLCASRPPEVDTQYFGPGTRLTVL.

The chain combines TRBV27 with TRBJ2-1; D possibly uses TRBD1 or TRBD2 (5 bases each). CDR3 length equals 16 residues. The germline V gene encodes CDR1 MNHEY and CDR2 SMNVEV (reference sequence). Trimming took 5 bases from V and 5 from J, leaving 19 bases between them. The CDR3 sequence: CASSALVGTANNEQFF. In DNA, the CDR3 is TGTGCCAGCAGTGCTCTGGTAGGGACCGCGAACAATGAGCAGTTCTTC.

V usage is TRBV5-6 and J usage is TRBJ1-2, with D possibly matching TRBD1 (5 bases). V lost 3 bases, J lost 8 bases, and 23 bases lay in between. The CDR3 sequence is 16 residues long. From germline, CDR1 is SGHDT and CDR2 YYEEEE. CDR3 loop: CASSSLRAQAFWGYTF. CDR3 sequence (DNA): TGTGCCAGCAGCTCCCTGCGGGCACAGGCCTTCTGGGGCTACACCTTC.

This chain joins TRBV19 and TRBJ1-5; 8 bases align to TRBD1. The CDR3 consists of 16 residues. The ends lost 3 bases at V and 0 bases at J; junction bases unmatched: 4. Germline values: CDR1 LNHDA, CDR2 SQIVND (reference sequence). As DNA, the CDR3 is TGTGCCAGTAGTATTGGGACAGGTCCTAGCAATCAGCCCCAGCATTTT. This sequence encodes CASSIGTGPSNQPQHF.

The chain has TRBV27 and TRBJ2-7; 7 positions agree with TRBD1. This CDR3 spans 14 amino acids. Germline loops: CDR1 MNHEY, CDR2 SMNVEV (reference sequence). J gave up 6 bases and V 6 bases, and 11 bases lay outside the gene matches. This CDR3 reads CASSRDSPYVEQYF. For the CDR3, the DNA is TGTGCCAGCAGCAGGGACAGTCCCTATGTCGAGCAGTACTTC.

This rearrangement joins TRBV30 to TRBJ1-5; 10 positions agree with TRBD1. This CDR3 spans 13 amino acids. CDR1 is GTSNPN, CDR2 SVGIG, per germline (reference sequence). V lost 3 bases and J lost 7; bases outside the gene matches: 3. The CDR3 protein is CAWSMDRGQPQHF. In DNA form, the CDR3 reads TGTGCCTGGAGCATGGACAGGGGGCAGCCCCAGCATTTT.

In this sample, this clonotype turned up once. The chain links TRBV19 to TRBJ2-2; the match to TRBD1 covers 7 bases. The CDR3 loop spans 17 amino acids. The ends lost 5 bases at V and 4 bases at J; junction bases unmatched: 13. Germline V lookup: CDR1 LNHDA, CDR2 SQIVND (reference sequence). In DNA, the CDR3 is TGTGCCAGTAGTCTCCGACAGGGTATTGGCGCCACCGGGGAGCTGTTTTTT. Translated: CASSLRQGIGATGELFF. The full variable domain, its missing parts supplied by reference TRBV19 and TRBJ2-2, is DGGITQSPKYLFRKEGQNVTLSCEQNLNHDAMYWYRQDPGQGLRLIYYSQIVNDFQKGDIAEGYSVSREKKESFPLTVTSAQKNPTAFYLCASSLRQGIGATGELFFGEGSRLTVL.

This clonotype occurred a few times. At one end, the junction sequence differs from germline, possibly due to a read error. The rearrangement joins TRBV27 to TRBJ2-7; possibly TRBD1 for D (5 bases). Germline V gives CDR1 MNHEY, CDR2 SMNVEV (reference sequence). The CDR3 has 14 amino acids. Written as DNA, the CDR3 is TGTGCCACCAGTATCGGCAGGGATGTCTACGAGCAGTACTTC. Amino acids: CATSIGRDVYEQYF.

V is TRBV20-1 and J is TRBJ2-1; TRBD2 aligns across 8 bases. Germline lookup yields CDR1 DFQATT and CDR2 SNEGSKA (reference sequence). The CDR3 is 18 amino acids. Trimming at V came to 2 bases and at J to 6 bases, leaving 18 bases not matched to a gene. CDR3 bases: TGCAGTGCTAGACCGACGGGAAGTAGCGGGACCCCCGGCAATGAGCAGTTCTTC. Protein sequence: CSARPTGSSGTPGNEQFF.

This clonotype has only one observation. The chain uses TRBV27 and TRBJ1-1; D uncertain. In germline, CDR1 is MNHEY, CDR2 SMNVEV (reference sequence). The CDR3 extends over 13 amino acids. V lost 5 bases to trimming and J lost 2 bases, with 9 bases between them. The DNA for the CDR3 is TGTGCCAGCAGTGCGCGAGGAAACACTGAAGCTTTCTTT. Amino acids: CASSARGNTEAFF.

This chain uses TRBV7-8 with TRBJ1-3, with D possibly being TRBD1 (6 bases). With 3 bases removed from V and 0 bases from J, the gap between germline ends came to 15 bases. CDR1 is SGHVS, CDR2 FQNEAQ, per germline. This CDR3 spans 17 amino acids. The DNA of the CDR3 is TGTGCCAGCAGCTTCTACAGGGAAGGGACCTCTGGAAACACCATATATTTT. Encoded protein: CASSFYREGTSGNTIYF.

CDR3 nucleotide sequence: TGTGCCAGCAACCTTATAGCGGGAGGCCTGAGTGAGCAGTTCTTC. It encodes CASNLIAGGLSEQFF. The chain employs TRBV28 and TRBJ2-1, with 10 bases lining up with TRBD2. J lost 9 bases, V lost 7 bases, and 12 bases had no gene match. The CDR3 totals 15 residues. The germline V gene has CDR1 MDHEN and CDR2 SYDVKM.

This clonotype was recorded only once. The J gene is TRBJ2-3, the V gene TRBV15, with D unresolved. V was clipped by 7 bases and J by 1 base, with 12 bases between them. This CDR3 region has 14 residues. CDR1 LNHNV and CDR2 YYDKDF come from the germline V gene (reference sequence). The CDR3 reads CATTRTAGTDTQYF. The CDR3 region has the DNA TGTGCCACCACCCGAACGGCGGGCACAGATACGCAGTATTTT.

The V and J genes are TRBV7-9 and TRBJ2-1; D is unclear. Germline loops: CDR1 SEHNR, CDR2 FQNEAQ (reference sequence). The CDR3 consists of 14 residues. The V gene lost 1 base and the J gene lost 4 bases, with 8 bases spanning the gap. The CDR3 DNA reads TGTGCCAGCAGCTTAGATAATGGGTACAATGAGCAGTTCTTC. Translated: CASSLDNGYNEQFF.

The chain combines TRBV28 with TRBJ2-3; either TRBD1 or TRBD2 may fit D (5 bases each). The CDR3 runs to 17 residues. Germline V gives CDR1 MDHEN, CDR2 SYDVKM. V was shortened by 5 bases and J by 4 bases, with 22 bases between the two germline ends. The CDR3 DNA reads as TGTGCCAGCAGTCCCACATCAGGCCTCGGGGACCCAGATACGCAGTATTTT. Its translation: CASSPTSGLGDPDTQYF. The full variable domain, its missing parts supplied by reference TRBV28 and TRBJ2-3, is DVKVTQSSRYLVKRTGEKVFLECVQDMDHENMFWYRQDPGLGLRLIYFSYDVKMKEKGDIPEGYSVSREKKERFSLILESASTNQTSMYLCASSPTSGLGDPDTQYFGPGTRLTVL.

The rearrangement joins TRBV11-2 to TRBJ2-7, with D perhaps given as TRBD1 or TRBD2 (5 bases each). The CDR3 has 14 amino acids. Trimming took 7 bases from V and 6 from J, leaving 19 bases between them. Germline-derived CDR1 and CDR2 are SGHAT and FQNNGV. The CDR3 bases are TGTGCCAGCACCGGATGGGCGTCGGGGACCGAGCAGTACTTC. Residues: CASTGWASGTEQYF.

The chain recombines TRBV24-1 with TRBJ2-7; 9 positions agree with TRBD2. The CDR3 sequence is 16 residues long. Germline loops: CDR1 KGHDR, CDR2 SFDVKD. The V and J ends lost 4 bases and 1 base, in that order; junction bases with no gene match: 7. In nucleotides, the CDR3 is TGTGCCACCAGTGACCACGCGGGAGGGGATTCCTACGAGCAGTACTTC. Amino acids: CATSDHAGGDSYEQYF.

The chain uses TRBV20-1 and TRBJ2-1, with D possibly TRBD1 on 6 matching bases. V was trimmed by 0 bases and J by 0 bases, leaving 12 bases between them. The CDR3 loop spans 16 amino acids. Germline V gives CDR1 DFQATT, CDR2 SNEGSKA (reference sequence). The CDR3 DNA reads TGCAGTGCTAGAGAGGACAGCCGAAGCTCCTACAATGAGCAGTTCTTC. It translates to CSAREDSRSSYNEQFF.